One and the same sample provided the 24 T cell receptor beta chains below, sequenced in a study of metastatic and nonmetastatic thyroid tumors. No treatment of any kind had been given to any patient before thyroid surgery. MiXCR was used by TCRdb to re-call the PCR reads. The data contain tens of thousands of clones, 20% to 30% of them singletons. The sample was tumor tissue. Receptor source: a male donor with papillary thyroid cancer or a benign thyroid nodule (not recorded which). Some clones in this sample may be carry-over from other donors' samples.

This clone was observed a handful of times. The chain uses TRBV28 and TRBJ2-2, with D perhaps matching TRBD2 (5 bases). V was pared by 11 bases and J by 1 base, with 29 bases between. CDR1 is MDHEN, CDR2 SYDVKM, per germline. The CDR3 extends over 19 amino acids. The CDR3: CAGEFTEATWRLNTGELFF. CDR3 bases: TGTGCCGGGGAGTTTACGGAGGCGACCTGGCGCCTGAACACCGGGGAGCTGTTTTTT.

This clone was observed a few times. This chain uses TRBV11-2 with TRBJ1-6; no reliable D call. V was pared by 1 base and J by 9 bases, with 7 bases between. This CDR3 is built from 13 residues. Germline V gene lookup returns CDR1 SGHAT and CDR2 FQNNGV. CDR3 region: CASSLGGGSPLHF. Here the CDR3 DNA reads TGTGCCAGCAGCTTAGGCGGCGGTTCACCCCTCCACTTT.

As concerns this clone: Its ends do not fully match the called genes, so a read error is possible. This rearrangement joins TRBV3-1 to TRBJ1-1; D may be TRBD1 (5 bases). Germline values: CDR1 LGHDT, CDR2 YNNKEL (reference sequence). The CDR3 length is 14 residues. The chain's CDR3 is CASSPRQTNTESFF. The CDR3 coding sequence is TGTGCCAGCAGCCCCCGACAGACGAACACTGAATCTTTCTTT. Full variable domain (remainder filled in from reference TRBV3-1 and TRBJ1-1): DTAVSQTPKYLVTQMGNDKSIKCEQNLGHDTMYWYKQDSKKFLKIMFSYNNKELIINETVPNRFSPKSPDKAHLNLHINSLELGDSAVYFCASSPRQTNTESFFGQGTRLTVV.

This clone appeared many times. The chain links TRBV5-1 to TRBJ2-3; D may be TRBD1 (6 bases). The V end was cut by 3 bases, the J end by 3 bases, with 11 bases between. The germline V gene encodes CDR1 SGHRS and CDR2 YFSETQ. This CDR3 has 14 amino acids. The CDR3 loop reads CASSYYRETDTQYF. The CDR3 DNA sequence: TGCGCCAGCAGCTACTACAGGGAGACAGATACGCAGTATTTT.

The table lists this clone with many counts. The rearrangement links TRBV4-3 to TRBJ1-5; D might be TRBD1 (5 bases). This CDR3 contains 13 residues. The germline V gene has CDR1 LGHNA and CDR2 YSLEER. Trimming shortened V by 0 bases and J by 7 bases, and 7 bases separated the two germline ends. The CDR3 loop is CASSQDRGQPQHF. CDR3 sequence (DNA): TGCGCCAGCAGCCAAGATAGGGGACAGCCCCAGCATTTT.

This clone was detected ten times or more. One end of the junction fails to match germline, which may point to a read error. At the DNA level, this CDR3 is encoded by other sequences in the same sample as well. In DNA, the CDR3 is TGTGCTAGCAGCTCGGGACTAGCGGGAGGAAGGCGAGAGACCCAGTACTTC. Its translation: CASSSGLAGGRRETQYF. V is TRBV7-7 and J is TRBJ2-5; 15 nucleotides match TRBD2. The CDR3 runs to 17 residues. CDR1 is SSHAT, CDR2 FNYEAQ, per germline (reference sequence).

The table lists this clone with many counts. Other DNA sequences in this sample translate to the same CDR3. V and J are TRBV27 and TRBJ2-7; TRBD1 matches 9 bases. The CDR3 is 12 residues long. J lost 6 bases, V lost 10 bases, and 7 bases had no gene match. Germline V gene lookup returns CDR1 MNHEY and CDR2 SMNVEV (reference sequence). The CDR3 protein is CATRDRGGEQYF. The CDR3 DNA is TGTGCCACCCGAGACAGGGGGGGCGAGCAGTACTTC.

J is TRBJ1-3 and V is TRBV18; D is undetermined. The CDR3 has 18 amino acids. CDR1 KGHSH and CDR2 LQKENI come from the germline V gene. The V end was cut by 3 bases, the J end by 0 bases, with 18 bases between. In nucleotides, the CDR3 is TGTGCCAGCTCACCCCGGCAGGTTCAGCCCGGCTCTGGAAACACCATATATTTT. Translated, it gives CASSPRQVQPGSGNTIYF.

The genes are TRBV30 and TRBJ1-3; D is unresolved. This CDR3 spans 11 amino acids. The germline V gene has CDR1 GTSNPN and CDR2 SVGIG (reference sequence). Trimming removed 8 bases from V and 0 bases from J, with 5 bases in between. The CDR3 DNA reads TGTGCCACGGTCTCTGGAAACACCATATATTTT. As protein: CATVSGNTIYF.

This clone was seen once. This chain uses TRBV6-1 with TRBJ2-7, with 12 positions matching TRBD2. The CDR3 consists of 16 residues. Germline V gene data show CDR1 as MNHNS and CDR2 as SASEGT. This CDR3 is CGSSEIGLAGFYEQYF. DNA of the CDR3: TGTGGAAGTAGTGAAATCGGACTAGCGGGGTTCTACGAGCAGTACTTC.

This chain joins TRBV5-1 and TRBJ2-7; TRBD1 might be the D (5 bases). The CDR3 extends over 14 amino acids. V was pared by 0 bases and J by 2 bases, with 9 bases between. The germline V gene has CDR1 SGHRS and CDR2 YFSETQ. CDR3 residues: CASSLEGAAYEQYF. CDR3 DNA: TGCGCCAGCAGCTTGGAAGGGGCCGCCTACGAGCAGTACTTC.

V usage is TRBV6-4 and J usage is TRBJ1-1, with D uncertain. V lost 0 bases and J lost 2, with 4 bases in between. The CDR3 sequence is 13 residues long. Germline lookup yields CDR1 MRHNA and CDR2 SNTAGT. CDR3 nucleotide sequence: TGTGCCAGCAGTGACTCGGACAACACTGAAGCTTTCTTT. It encodes CASSDSDNTEAFF.

The chain has TRBV13 and TRBJ1-2; D is unresolved. Germline values: CDR1 PRHDT, CDR2 FYEKMQ (reference sequence). V shed 5 bases and J shed 4 bases, with 8 bases lying between them. CDR3 length equals 12 residues. The CDR3 protein is CASSQEAYGYTF. CDR3 DNA: TGTGCCAGCAGCCAAGAGGCCTATGGCTACACCTTC. The whole variable domain, filled in from reference TRBV13 and TRBJ1-2, reads AAGVIQSPRHLIKEKRETATLKCYPIPRHDTVYWYQQGPGQDPQFLISFYEKMQSDKGSIPDRFSAQQFSDYHSELNMSSLELGDSALYFCASSQEAYGYTFGSGTRLTVV.

This clone was found a few times. One base away lies a much larger clone, so this may be a sequencing read error. The rearrangement uses TRBV18 and TRBJ2-7, with no clear D. Germline V gene sequence: CDR1 KGHSH, CDR2 LQKENI. The germline V and J ends were trimmed by 0 bases and 4 bases, with 16 bases remaining between them. CDR3 length equals 16 residues. This CDR3 reads CASSPPMLWRQYEQYF. The CDR3, as DNA: TGTGCCAGCTCACCACCGATGTTATGGCGGCAATACGAGCAGTACTTC.

J is TRBJ1-4 and V is TRBV3-1; D remains unclear. Germline-derived CDR1 and CDR2 are LGHDT and YNNKEL (reference sequence). The CDR3 loop spans 12 amino acids. Trimming removed 8 bases at V and 4 bases at J, with 8 bases between. CDR3 protein: CASRQYNEKLFF. CDR3 DNA sequence: TGTGCCAGCCGGCAGTATAATGAAAAACTGTTTTTT.

The chain carries TRBV20-1 and TRBJ1-2; TRBD1 might be the D (6 bases). Looked up from germline, CDR1 is DFQATT and CDR2 is SNEGSKA (reference sequence). The CDR3 covers 15 residues. V was clipped by 1 base and J by 9 bases, with 21 bases between them. The CDR3 spells CSARGPTGKSRCYTF. The CDR3 region has the DNA TGCAGTGCTAGAGGTCCCACAGGGAAAAGTCGCTGCTACACCTTC.

This clone occurred many times. This chain joins TRBV7-2 and TRBJ2-2, with 8 bases aligning to TRBD2. The CDR3 contains 16 residues. The J segment lost 5 bases and the V segment lost 5 bases, leaving 10 bases of the junction unmatched. CDR1 SGHTA and CDR2 FQGNSA come from the germline V gene. The CDR3 DNA reads TGTGCCAGCAGCCAATCAGCGGGAGTAAAGACCGGGGAGCTGTTTTTT. Protein sequence: CASSQSAGVKTGELFF.

This clone was seen ten or more times. The V gene is TRBV5-1, the J gene TRBJ2-7; D is perhaps TRBD2 (6 bases). CDR3 size: 13 residues. Germline CDR1 and CDR2: SGHRS and YFSETQ. Trimming removed 4 bases at V and 2 bases at J, with 10 bases between. CDR3 amino acids: CASSLSGPYEQYF. The DNA for the CDR3 is TGCGCCAGCAGCCTTAGCGGCCCCTACGAGCAGTACTTC.

This clone was seen repeatedly, ten times or more. The same CDR3 arises from other DNA sequences in this sample as well. The chain links TRBV20-1 to TRBJ2-3; D remains ambiguous. Germline V gives CDR1 DFQATT, CDR2 SNEGSKA (reference sequence). Trimming stripped 5 bases from V and 6 bases from J, with 18 bases between. The CDR3 contains 14 residues. The CDR3 region is CSALQNYFGDTQYF. CDR3 DNA sequence: TGCAGTGCTCTACAGAATTACTTCGGGGATACGCAGTATTTT.

At least ten counts were recorded for this clone. The rearrangement joins TRBV28 to TRBJ2-1, with D unclear. The germline V and J ends were trimmed by 2 bases and 5 bases, with 16 bases remaining between them. Germline V gene lookup returns CDR1 MDHEN and CDR2 SYDVKM. The CDR3 sequence is 16 residues long. CDR3 protein: CASSLGPGRSNNEQFF. CDR3 sequence (DNA): TGTGCCAGCAGTTTAGGCCCAGGCAGATCCAACAATGAGCAGTTCTTC.

This clone was seen at least ten times. The chain couples TRBV18 to TRBJ2-3; D is undetermined. This CDR3 spans 16 amino acids. Trimming pared 2 bases from V and 4 bases from J, leaving 16 bases between. CDR1 KGHSH and CDR2 LQKENI come from the germline V gene. The CDR3 DNA is TGTGCCAGCTCACCATATTTAGCCGATCGCGCAGATACGCAGTATTTT. Protein sequence: CASSPYLADRADTQYF. Drawing the rest from reference TRBV18 and TRBJ2-3, the complete variable domain is NAGVMQNPRHLVRRRGQEARLRCSPMKGHSHVYWYRQLPEEGLKFMVYLQKENIIDESGMPKERFSAEFPKEGPSILRIQQVVRGDSAAYFCASSPYLADRADTQYFGPGTRLTVL.

This clone was seen many times. Other DNA sequences from this sample encode an identical CDR3 as well. The rearrangement links TRBV18 to TRBJ2-3; D might be TRBD2 (5 bases). Germline V gives CDR1 KGHSH, CDR2 LQKENI. The V and J ends lost 3 bases and 2 bases respectively, with 15 bases between them. This CDR3 has 16 amino acids. CDR3 DNA: TGTGCCAGCTCACCGGGAGCTCGTACGCTCACAGATACGCAGTATTTT. Its translation is CASSPGARTLTDTQYF.

This clone appeared many times. The chain is built from TRBV7-6 and TRBJ2-7; TRBD2 matches 7 bases. This CDR3 comprises 15 residues. Germline V gene lookup returns CDR1 SGHVS and CDR2 FNYEAQ. V dropped 5 bases and J dropped 2; count of bases not matched to a gene: 9. The CDR3 DNA sequence: TGTGCCAGCAGCCCCTCGCCGGGACTAACCTACGAGCAGTACTTC. Protein product: CASSPSPGLTYEQYF.

This clone has at least ten counts. The chain carries TRBV20-1 and TRBJ2-3; D gene uncertain. The CDR3 consists of 11 residues. Germline-derived CDR1 and CDR2 are DFQATT and SNEGSKA (reference sequence). The V gene lost 5 bases and the J gene lost 0 bases, with 3 bases spanning the gap. This chain's CDR3 is CSAGSTDTQYF. The CDR3 DNA reads as TGCAGTGCTGGAAGCACAGATACGCAGTATTTT.